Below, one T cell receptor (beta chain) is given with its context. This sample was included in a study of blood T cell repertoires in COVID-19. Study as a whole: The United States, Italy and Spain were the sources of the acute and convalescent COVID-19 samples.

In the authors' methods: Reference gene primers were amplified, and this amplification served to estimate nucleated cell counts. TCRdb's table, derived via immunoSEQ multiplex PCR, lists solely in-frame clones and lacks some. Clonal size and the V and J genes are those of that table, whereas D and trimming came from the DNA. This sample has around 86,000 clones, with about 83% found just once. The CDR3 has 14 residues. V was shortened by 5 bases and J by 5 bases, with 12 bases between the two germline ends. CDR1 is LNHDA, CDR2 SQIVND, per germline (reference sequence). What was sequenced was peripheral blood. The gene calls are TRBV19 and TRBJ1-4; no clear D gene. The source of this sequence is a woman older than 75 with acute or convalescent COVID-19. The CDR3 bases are TGTGCCAGTAGTGTCTTGGTCCAGAATGAAAAACTGTTTTTT. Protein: CASSVLVQNEKLFF.